These 8 T cell receptor beta chains originate from one sample sequenced in a study of T cell responses to AZD1222 COVID-19 vaccine (dated by TCRdb to the early 2020s). Library method: the immunoSEQ multiplex PCR assay. Here the immuneACCESS table is served through TCRdb, limited to in-frame sequences with V and J called. Missing clones are a known gap in these copies; in checked studies unresolved V genes cover under half, and the rest lacks a known reason. This sample has under 70,000 clones in its table, and approximately 81% of those were observed once. The ten largest clones add up to 21% of the sample. The time point label, read with the paper, signifies: baseline before first vaccination. The material sequenced was peripheral blood, taken on day 0 of AZD1222 vaccination. These receptors were collected from an adult in good health.

The rearrangement uses TRBV28 and TRBJ1-2; 8 bases are shared with TRBD1. The CDR3 covers 16 residues. After removal of 5 bases from V and 4 bases from J, the junction contained 12 bases not matched to a gene. CDR1 MDHEN and CDR2 SYDVKM come from the germline V gene. The CDR3 loop reads CASSTLGTGFGYGYTF. Here the CDR3 DNA reads TGTGCCAGCAGTACACTAGGGACAGGATTTGGCTATGGCTACACCTTC.

This clone appeared a single time. This chain joins TRBV28 and TRBJ2-7; TRBD2 is a possible D gene (6 bases). CDR1 MDHEN and CDR2 SYDVKM come from the germline V gene. The CDR3 loop spans 14 amino acids. The V gene lost 10 bases and the J gene lost 4 bases, with 20 bases spanning the gap. CDR3: CATRRGSLIYEQYF. The CDR3 region has the DNA TGTGCCACCCGACGGGGGAGTCTGATTTACGAGCAGTACTTC.

V gene TRBV3-1 (or the pseudogene TRBV3-2) combines with J gene TRBJ1-5; 9 bases map to TRBD1. Germline values: CDR1 LGHDT, CDR2 YNNKEL (reference sequence). Germline trimming cut 1 base from V and 7 bases from J; bases unmatched to any gene: 5. The length of the CDR3 is 15 residues. CDR3 loop: CASSQGTGDHQPQHF. Here the CDR3 DNA reads TGTGCCAGCAGCCAAGGGACAGGGGATCACCAGCCCCAGCATTTT.

The chain couples TRBV18 to TRBJ1-5, with a possible D match to TRBD1 (5 bases). V was pared by 0 bases and J by 9 bases, with 12 bases between. The CDR3 is 14 amino acids. Germline CDR1 reads KGHSH; CDR2 reads LQKENI. The CDR3 sequence: CASSPPGRYLPQHF. The CDR3 nucleotides are TGTGCCAGCTCACCACCGGGACGGTACCTGCCCCAGCATTTT.

This clone showed up just once. The chain recombines TRBV7-2 with TRBJ2-7; 10 positions agree with TRBD1. The junction had 7 bases not matched to a gene; V was cut back by 5 bases and J by 0 bases. CDR3 length: 16 amino acids. CDR1 and CDR2 from the germline V gene are SGHTA and FQGNSA. This chain's CDR3 is CASSAGQGILSYEQYF. The CDR3 region has the DNA TGTGCCAGCAGCGCGGGACAGGGGATCCTCTCCTACGAGCAGTACTTC.

Only a few counts were recorded for this clone. The J gene is TRBJ1-2, the V gene TRBV6-2 or TRBV6-3; D might be TRBD1 (5 bases). The CDR3 has 13 amino acids. CDR1 and CDR2 (germline): MNHEY, SVGEGT. Trimming stripped 2 bases from V and 1 base from J, with 5 bases between. CDR3 coding DNA: TGTGCCAGCAGTTACGACAGTAACTATGGCTACACCTTC. Amino acid sequence: CASSYDSNYGYTF.

The V gene is TRBV5-6, the J gene TRBJ1-1, with D possibly TRBD1 on 5 matching bases. The V gene's germline CDR1 is SGHDT and CDR2 YYEEEE. The CDR3 contains 15 residues. The germline V and J ends were trimmed by 5 bases and 6 bases, with 20 bases remaining between them. The CDR3 DNA sequence: TGTGCCAGCAGTTACGCACGAGGGGCGGAGGCTGAAGCTTTCTTT. This encodes CASSYARGAEAEAFF.

This clone has more than one count but fewer than ten. V usage is TRBV30 and J usage is TRBJ1-6; no reliable D call. Germline V gives CDR1 GTSNPN, CDR2 SVGIG (reference sequence). With 2 bases removed from V and 7 bases from J, the gap between germline ends came to 9 bases. This CDR3 region has 13 residues. CDR3 residues: CAWSSLQNSPLHF. In DNA form, the CDR3 reads TGTGCCTGGAGTTCTCTACAAAATTCACCCCTCCACTTT. The full variable domain, completed using reference TRBV30 and TRBJ1-6, is SQTIHQWPATLVQPVGSPLSLECTVEGTSNPNLYWYRQAAGRGLQLLFYSVGIGQISSEVPQNLSASRPQDRQFILSSKKLLLSDSGFYLCAWSSLQNSPLHFGNGTRLTVT.